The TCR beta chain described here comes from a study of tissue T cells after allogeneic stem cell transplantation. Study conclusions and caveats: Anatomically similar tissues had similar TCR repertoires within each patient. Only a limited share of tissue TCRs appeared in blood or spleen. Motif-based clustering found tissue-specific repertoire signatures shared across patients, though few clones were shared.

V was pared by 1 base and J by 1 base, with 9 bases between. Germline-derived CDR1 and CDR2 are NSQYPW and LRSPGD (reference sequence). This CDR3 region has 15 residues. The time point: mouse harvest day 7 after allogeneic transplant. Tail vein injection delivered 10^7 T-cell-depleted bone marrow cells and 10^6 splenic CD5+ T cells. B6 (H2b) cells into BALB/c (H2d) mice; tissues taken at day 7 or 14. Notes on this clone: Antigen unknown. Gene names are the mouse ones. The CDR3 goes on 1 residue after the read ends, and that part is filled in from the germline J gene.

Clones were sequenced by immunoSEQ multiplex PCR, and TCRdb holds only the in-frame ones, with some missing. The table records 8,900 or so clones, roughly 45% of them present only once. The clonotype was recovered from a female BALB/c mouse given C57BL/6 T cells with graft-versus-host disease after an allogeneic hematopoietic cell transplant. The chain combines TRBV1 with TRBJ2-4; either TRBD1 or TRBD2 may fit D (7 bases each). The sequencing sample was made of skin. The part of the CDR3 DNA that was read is TGCACCTGCAGTGCAGCAGGGGGGCGTCAAAACACCTTGTAC. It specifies CTCSAAGGRQNTLY. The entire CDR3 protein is CTCSAAGGRQNTLYF.